This T cell receptor beta chain was profiled in a study of siplizumab effects on memory and regulatory T cells. Study outcomes and limitations: Proliferating CD4+ or CD8+ clones, roughly 75-96% of them, lacked an assignable naive or memory phenotype. The alloreactive clones that mapped to unstimulated subsets made up only a minor fraction. In the presence of siplizumab, alloreactive sequences traceable to unstimulated CD4+ memory cells were significantly reduced.

With 3 bases removed from V and 4 bases from J, the gap between germline ends came to 13 bases. Germline CDR1 and CDR2: LNHDA and SQIVND (reference sequence). This CDR3 region has 15 residues. Measured with immunoSEQ multiplex PCR; TCRdb has only the in-frame clones, and not every one. The sample carries about 85,000 clones, approximately 95% recorded once. Concerning this clone: Its antigen is unidentified.

The gene calls are TRBV19 and TRBJ2-1; TRBD2 is a possible D gene (6 bases). The receptor was derived from a human donor in good health. The source material was CD8+ T cells sorted from blood. For the CDR3, the DNA is TGTGCCAGTAGTATCGGCGGGGCCACATACAATGAGCAGTTCTTC. Its protein is CASSIGGATYNEQFF. Together with reference TRBV19 and TRBJ2-1, the CDR3 gives the full variable domain: DGGITQSPKYLFRKEGQNVTLSCEQNLNHDAMYWYRQDPGQGLRLIYYSQIVNDFQKGDIAEGYSVSREKKESFPLTVTSAQKNPTAFYLCASSIGGATYNEQFFGPGTRLTVL.